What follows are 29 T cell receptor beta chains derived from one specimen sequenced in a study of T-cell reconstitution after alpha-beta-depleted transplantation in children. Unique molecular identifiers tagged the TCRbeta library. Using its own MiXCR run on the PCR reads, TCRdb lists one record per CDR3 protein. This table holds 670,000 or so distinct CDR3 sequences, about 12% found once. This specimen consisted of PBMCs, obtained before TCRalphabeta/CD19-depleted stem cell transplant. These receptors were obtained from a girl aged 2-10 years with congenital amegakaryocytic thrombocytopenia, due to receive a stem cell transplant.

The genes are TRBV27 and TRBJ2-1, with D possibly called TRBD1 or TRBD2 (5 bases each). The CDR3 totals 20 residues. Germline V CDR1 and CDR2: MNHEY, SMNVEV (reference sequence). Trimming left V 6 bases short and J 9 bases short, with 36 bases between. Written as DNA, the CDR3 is TGTGCCAGCAGCTTCTTCTCGGCGACCAGGTCAGGGCAGGGTGAGGGTGAGCAGTTCTTC. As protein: CASSFFSATRSGQGEGEQFF.

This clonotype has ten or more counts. Here the CDR3 DNA reads TGCGCCAGCAGCTTGGGGGAGATGAACACTGAAGCTTTCTTT. Translated, it gives CASSLGEMNTEAFF. The chain joins TRBV5-1 to TRBJ1-1; D gene ambiguous. Germline CDR1 and CDR2: SGHRS and YFSETQ. The CDR3 totals 14 residues. The V gene lost 0 bases and the J gene lost 0 bases, with 6 bases spanning the gap.

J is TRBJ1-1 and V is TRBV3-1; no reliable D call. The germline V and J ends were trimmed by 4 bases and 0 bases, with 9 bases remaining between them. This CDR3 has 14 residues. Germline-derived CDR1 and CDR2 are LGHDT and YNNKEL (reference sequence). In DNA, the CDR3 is TGTGCCAGCAGCCCCGGTAGTGTGAACACTGAAGCTTTCTTT. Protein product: CASSPGSVNTEAFF. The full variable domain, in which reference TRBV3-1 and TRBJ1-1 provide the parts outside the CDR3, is DTAVSQTPKYLVTQMGNDKSIKCEQNLGHDTMYWYKQDSKKFLKIMFSYNNKELIINETVPNRFSPKSPDKAHLNLHINSLELGDSAVYFCASSPGSVNTEAFFGQGTRLTVV.

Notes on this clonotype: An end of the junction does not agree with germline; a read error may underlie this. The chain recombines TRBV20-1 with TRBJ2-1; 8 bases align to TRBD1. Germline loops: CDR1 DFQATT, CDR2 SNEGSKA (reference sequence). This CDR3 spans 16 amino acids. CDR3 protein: CSANYYRGSSYNEQFF. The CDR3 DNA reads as TGCAGCGCTAATTACTACAGGGGGAGCTCCTACAATGAGCAGTTCTTC.

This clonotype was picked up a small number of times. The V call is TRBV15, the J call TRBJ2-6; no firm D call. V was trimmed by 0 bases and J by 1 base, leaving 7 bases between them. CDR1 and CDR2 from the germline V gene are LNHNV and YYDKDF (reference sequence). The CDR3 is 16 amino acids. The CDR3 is CATSREPLSGANVLTF. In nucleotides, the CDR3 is TGTGCCACCAGCAGAGAACCTTTATCTGGGGCCAACGTCCTGACTTTC.

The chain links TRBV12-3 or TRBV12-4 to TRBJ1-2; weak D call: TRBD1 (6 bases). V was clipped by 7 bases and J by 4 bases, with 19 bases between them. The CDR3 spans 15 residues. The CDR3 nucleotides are TGTGCCAGCACCGTGGGGGCAGGTCTGCCCTATGGCTACACCTTC. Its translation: CASTVGAGLPYGYTF.

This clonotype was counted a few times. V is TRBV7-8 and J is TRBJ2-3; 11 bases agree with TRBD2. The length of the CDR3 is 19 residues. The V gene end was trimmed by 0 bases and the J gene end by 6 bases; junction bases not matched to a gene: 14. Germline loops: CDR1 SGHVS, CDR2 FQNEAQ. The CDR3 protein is CASSLARFSGRASSDTQYF. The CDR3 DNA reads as TGTGCCAGCAGCTTAGCGAGATTTAGCGGGAGGGCCTCTTCTGATACGCAGTATTTT.

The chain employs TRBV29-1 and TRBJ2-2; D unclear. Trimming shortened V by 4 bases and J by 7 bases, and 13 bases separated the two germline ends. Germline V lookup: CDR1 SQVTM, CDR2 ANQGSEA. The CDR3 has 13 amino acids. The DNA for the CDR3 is TGCAGCGTTGGAGACTTCTCGAGCGGGGAGCTGTTTTTT. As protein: CSVGDFSSGELFF.

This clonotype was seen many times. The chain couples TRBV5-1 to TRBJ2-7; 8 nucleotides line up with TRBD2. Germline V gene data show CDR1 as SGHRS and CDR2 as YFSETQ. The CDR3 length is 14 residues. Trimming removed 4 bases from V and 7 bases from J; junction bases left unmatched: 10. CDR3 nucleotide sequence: TGCGCCAGCAGCCCTACCGGACTAGCAAGGGAGCAGTACTTC. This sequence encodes CASSPTGLAREQYF.

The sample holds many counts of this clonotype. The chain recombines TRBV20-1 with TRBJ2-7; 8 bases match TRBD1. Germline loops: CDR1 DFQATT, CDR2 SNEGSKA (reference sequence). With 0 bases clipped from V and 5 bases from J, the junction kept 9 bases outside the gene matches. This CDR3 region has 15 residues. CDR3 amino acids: CSARDWRQGYDEQYF. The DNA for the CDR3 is TGCAGTGCTAGAGATTGGAGACAGGGGTATGACGAGCAGTACTTC.

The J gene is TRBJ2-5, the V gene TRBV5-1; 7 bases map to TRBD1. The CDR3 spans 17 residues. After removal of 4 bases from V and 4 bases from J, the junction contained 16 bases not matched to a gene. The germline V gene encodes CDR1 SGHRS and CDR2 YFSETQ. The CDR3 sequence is CASSGNRGVGAGETQYF. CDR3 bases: TGCGCCAGCAGCGGTAACAGGGGAGTAGGCGCAGGAGAGACCCAGTACTTC.

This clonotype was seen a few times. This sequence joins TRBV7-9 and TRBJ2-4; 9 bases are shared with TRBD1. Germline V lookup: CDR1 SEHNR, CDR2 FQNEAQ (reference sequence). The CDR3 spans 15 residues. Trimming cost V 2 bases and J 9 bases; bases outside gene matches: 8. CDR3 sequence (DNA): TGTGCCAGCAGCTTATTGACGGACAGGGGTGGCATTCAGTACTTC. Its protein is CASSLLTDRGGIQYF. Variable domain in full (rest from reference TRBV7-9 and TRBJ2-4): DTGVSQNPRHKITKRGQNVTFRCDPISEHNRLYWYRQTLGQGPEFLTYFQNEAQLEKSRLLSDRFSAERPKGSFSTLEIQRTEQGDSAMYLCASSLLTDRGGIQYFGAGTRLSVL.

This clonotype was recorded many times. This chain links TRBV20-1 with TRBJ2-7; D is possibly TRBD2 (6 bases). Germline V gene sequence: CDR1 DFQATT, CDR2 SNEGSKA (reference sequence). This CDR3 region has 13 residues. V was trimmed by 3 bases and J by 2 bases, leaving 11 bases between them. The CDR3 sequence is CSASVGGPYEQYF. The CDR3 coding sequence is TGCAGTGCTAGCGTGGGAGGCCCCTACGAGCAGTACTTC.

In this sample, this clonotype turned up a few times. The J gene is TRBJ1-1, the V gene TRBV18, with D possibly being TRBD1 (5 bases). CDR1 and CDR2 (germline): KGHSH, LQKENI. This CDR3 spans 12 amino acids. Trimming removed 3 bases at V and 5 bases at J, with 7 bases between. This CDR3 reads CASSPAGTEAFF. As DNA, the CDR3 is TGTGCCAGCTCACCGGCAGGGACTGAAGCTTTCTTT.

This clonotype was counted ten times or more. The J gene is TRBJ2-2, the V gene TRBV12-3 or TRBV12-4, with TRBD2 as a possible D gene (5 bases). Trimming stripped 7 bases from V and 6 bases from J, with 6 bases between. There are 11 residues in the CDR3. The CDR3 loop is CASTRAGELFF. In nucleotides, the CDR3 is TGTGCCAGCACGCGGGCCGGGGAGCTGTTTTTT.

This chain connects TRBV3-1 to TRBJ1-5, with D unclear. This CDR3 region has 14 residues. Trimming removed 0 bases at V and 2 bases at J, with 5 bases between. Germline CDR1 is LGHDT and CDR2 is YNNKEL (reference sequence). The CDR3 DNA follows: TGTGCCAGCAGCCAAGATGGGGGCAATCAGCCCCAGCATTTT. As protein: CASSQDGGNQPQHF.

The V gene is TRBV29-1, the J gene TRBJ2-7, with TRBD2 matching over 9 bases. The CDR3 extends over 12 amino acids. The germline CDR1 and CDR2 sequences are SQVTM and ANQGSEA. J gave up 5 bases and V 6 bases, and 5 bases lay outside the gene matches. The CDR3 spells CSVEGLADEQYF. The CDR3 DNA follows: TGCAGCGTCGAGGGACTAGCAGACGAGCAGTACTTC.

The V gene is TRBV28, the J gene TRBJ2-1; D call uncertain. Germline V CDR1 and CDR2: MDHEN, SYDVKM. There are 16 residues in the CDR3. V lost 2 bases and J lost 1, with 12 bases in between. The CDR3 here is CASSLRVSFSYNEQFF. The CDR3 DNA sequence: TGTGCCAGCAGTTTAAGGGTTAGCTTTTCCTACAATGAGCAGTTCTTC.

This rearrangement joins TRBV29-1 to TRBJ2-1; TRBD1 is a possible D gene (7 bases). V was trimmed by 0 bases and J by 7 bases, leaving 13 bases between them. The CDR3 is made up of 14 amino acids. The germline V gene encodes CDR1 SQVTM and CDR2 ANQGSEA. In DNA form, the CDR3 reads TGCAGCGTTGAAGAATGGGCAGGGGGGAATGAGCAGTTCTTC. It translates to CSVEEWAGGNEQFF.

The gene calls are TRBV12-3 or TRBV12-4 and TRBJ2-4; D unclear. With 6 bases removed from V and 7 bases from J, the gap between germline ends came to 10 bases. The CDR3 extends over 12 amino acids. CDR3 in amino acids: CASSPDGNIQYF. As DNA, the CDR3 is TGTGCCAGCAGCCCAGACGGGAACATTCAGTACTTC.

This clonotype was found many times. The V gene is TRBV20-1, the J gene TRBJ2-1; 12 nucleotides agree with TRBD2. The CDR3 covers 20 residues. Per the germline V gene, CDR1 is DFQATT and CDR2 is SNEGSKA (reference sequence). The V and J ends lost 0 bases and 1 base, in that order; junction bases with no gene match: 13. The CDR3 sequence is CSARDSLAGGYIQSYNEQFF. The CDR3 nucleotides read TGCAGTGCTAGAGACTCACTAGCGGGAGGCTACATCCAATCCTACAATGAGCAGTTCTTC.

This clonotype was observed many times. DNA for the CDR3: TGTGCCAGCAGCCCTATAGCACTAAATTATAATTCACCCCTCCACTTT. The encoded protein is CASSPIALNYNSPLHF. The V gene is TRBV7-6, the J gene TRBJ1-6; no clear D. The V end was cut by 5 bases, the J end by 4 bases, with 15 bases between. In germline, CDR1 is SGHVS, CDR2 FNYEAQ. This CDR3 spans 16 amino acids.

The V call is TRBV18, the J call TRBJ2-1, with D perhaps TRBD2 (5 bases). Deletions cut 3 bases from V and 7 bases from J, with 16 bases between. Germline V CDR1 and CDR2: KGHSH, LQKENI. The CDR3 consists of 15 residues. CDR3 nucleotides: TGTGCCAGCTCACCGGCGGGCTCTCCGGGGAATGAGCAGTTCTTC. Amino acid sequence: CASSPAGSPGNEQFF.

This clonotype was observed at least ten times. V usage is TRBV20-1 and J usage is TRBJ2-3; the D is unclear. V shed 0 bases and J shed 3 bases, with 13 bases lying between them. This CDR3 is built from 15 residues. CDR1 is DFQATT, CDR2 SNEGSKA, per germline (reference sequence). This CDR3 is CSARDGGMGTDTQYF. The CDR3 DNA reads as TGCAGTGCTAGAGATGGTGGTATGGGGACAGATACGCAGTATTTT.

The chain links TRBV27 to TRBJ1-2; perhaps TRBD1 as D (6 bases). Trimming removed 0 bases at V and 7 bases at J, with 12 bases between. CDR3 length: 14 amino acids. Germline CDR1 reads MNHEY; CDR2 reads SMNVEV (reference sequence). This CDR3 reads CASSLSGGRGGYTF. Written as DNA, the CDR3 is TGTGCCAGCAGTTTATCGGGCGGCAGGGGTGGCTACACCTTC.

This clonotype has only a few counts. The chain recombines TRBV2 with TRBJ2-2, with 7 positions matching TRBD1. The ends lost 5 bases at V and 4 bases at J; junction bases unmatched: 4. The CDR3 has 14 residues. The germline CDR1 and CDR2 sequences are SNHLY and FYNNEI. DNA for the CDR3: TGTGCCAGCAGTCGACAGGGAGTCACCGGGGAGCTGTTTTTT. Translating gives CASSRQGVTGELFF.

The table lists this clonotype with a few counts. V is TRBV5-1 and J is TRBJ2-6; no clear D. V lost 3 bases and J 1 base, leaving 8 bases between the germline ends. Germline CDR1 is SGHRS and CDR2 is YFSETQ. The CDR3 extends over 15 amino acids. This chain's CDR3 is CASSWEGSGANVLTF. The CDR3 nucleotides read TGCGCCAGCAGCTGGGAAGGATCTGGGGCCAACGTCCTGACTTTC.

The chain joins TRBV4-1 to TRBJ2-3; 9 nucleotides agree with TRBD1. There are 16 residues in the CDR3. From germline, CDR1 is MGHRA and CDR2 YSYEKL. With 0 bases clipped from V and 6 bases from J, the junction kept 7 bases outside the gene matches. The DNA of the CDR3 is TGCGCCAGCAGCCAAGATTCTCACAGGGGGCGGGATACGCAGTATTTT. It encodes CASSQDSHRGRDTQYF.

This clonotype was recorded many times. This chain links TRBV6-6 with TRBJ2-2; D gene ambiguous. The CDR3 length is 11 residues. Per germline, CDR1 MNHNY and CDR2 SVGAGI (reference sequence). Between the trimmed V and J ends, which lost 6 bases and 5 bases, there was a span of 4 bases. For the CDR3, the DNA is TGTGCCAGCAGCATGACCGGGGAGCTGTTTTTT. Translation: CASSMTGELFF.